This TCR beta chain emerged from a study of blood T cell repertoires in COVID-19. Original analysis: Reference gene primer amplification in the assay estimated nucleated cell counts. The protocol was immunoSEQ multiplex PCR, while the TCRdb copy is restricted to in-frame clones and leaves out a portion. V and J calls and clone size follow that table, whereas D and trimming were derived from the DNA. Counted here are some 290,000 clones, nearly 90% occurring once; the ten biggest clones make up under 1.1%. The V segment lost 0 bases and the J segment 4 bases; nucleotides outside the gene matches: 6. This CDR3 contains 16 residues. CDR1 KGHSH and CDR2 LQKENI come from the germline V gene. Patients of the Seattle cohort, enrolled during active infection, were followed longitudinally.

The genes are TRBV18 and TRBJ2-3; 8 nucleotides line up with TRBD1. The specimen was peripheral blood. The sequence was collected from a woman aged 40-49 years with COVID-19, enrolled during active disease. The CDR3: CASSPPSRGRPDTQYF. CDR3 nucleotides: TGTGCCAGCTCACCACCGAGCAGGGGGCGCCCAGATACGCAGTATTTT.